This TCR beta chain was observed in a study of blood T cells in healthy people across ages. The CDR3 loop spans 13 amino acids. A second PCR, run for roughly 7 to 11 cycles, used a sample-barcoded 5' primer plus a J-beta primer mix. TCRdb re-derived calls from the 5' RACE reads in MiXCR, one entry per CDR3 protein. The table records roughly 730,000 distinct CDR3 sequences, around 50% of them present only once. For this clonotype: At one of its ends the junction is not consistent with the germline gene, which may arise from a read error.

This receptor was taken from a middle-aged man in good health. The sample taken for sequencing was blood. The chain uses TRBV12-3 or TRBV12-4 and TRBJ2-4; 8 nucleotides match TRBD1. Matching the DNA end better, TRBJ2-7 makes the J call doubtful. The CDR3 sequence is CAGRKGQGLEQYF. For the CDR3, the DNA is TGTGCCGGCAGGAAAGGACAGGGCCTCGAGCAGTACTTC.